One and the same sample provided the 7 T cell receptor beta chains below, sequenced in a study of patients and donors after allogeneic stem cell transplantation. Via MiXCR, TCRdb re-called the RT-PCR reads, giving one row per CDR3 protein. The table lists roughly 200,000 distinct CDR3 sequences, more than 35% of them singletons. The sample consisted of blood, either unsorted or a sorted T cell fraction (not recorded which). The source is a human donor who was either an allogeneic HSCT recipient or a stem cell or donor lymphocyte infusion donor (not recorded which). It is not recorded whose cells these are; they may come from a transplant donor.

The rearrangement links TRBV13 to TRBJ2-1; the match to TRBD2 covers 12 bases. V was clipped by 5 bases and J by 7 bases; unmatched bases: 9. The CDR3 runs 16 residues. Germline V gives CDR1 PRHDT, CDR2 FYEKMQ (reference sequence). In DNA, the CDR3 is TGTGCCAGCAGCCCCCGGGGACTAGCGGGCATTAATGAGCAGTTCTTC. It specifies CASSPRGLAGINEQFF.

Turning to this clonotype: The junction shows a germline mismatch at one end, possibly a read error. In DNA, the CDR3 is TGCGTCAGCAGCTTGGCGGGAGGGCGAACCGGGGAGCTGTTTTTT. Translated, it gives CVSSLAGGRTGELFF. This sequence joins TRBV5-1 and TRBJ2-2, with 9 bases that match TRBD2. Germline loops: CDR1 SGHRS, CDR2 YFSETQ. This CDR3 region has 15 residues.

This clonotype was recorded a few times. The chain recombines TRBV14 with TRBJ1-1; D may be TRBD1 (5 bases). Germline V gene lookup returns CDR1 SGHDN and CDR2 FVKESK. Trimming left V 1 base short and J 2 bases short, with 14 bases between. There are 16 residues in the CDR3. CDR3 nucleotides: TGTGCCAGCAGCCAAGTGATCGGGAGGGGAAACACTGAAGCTTTCTTT. This codes for CASSQVIGRGNTEAFF.

The rearrangement uses TRBV5-1 and TRBJ2-4; TRBD2 is a possible D gene (6 bases). From germline, CDR1 is SGHRS and CDR2 YFSETQ. CDR3 length: 14 residues. Trimming pared 7 bases from V and 2 bases from J, leaving 13 bases between. CDR3 nucleotide sequence: TGCGCCAGCCGAAACGGGGGAACCAAAAACATTCAGTACTTC. It encodes CASRNGGTKNIQYF. Drawing the rest from reference TRBV5-1 and TRBJ2-4, the complete variable domain is KAGVTQTPRYLIKTRGQQVTLSCSPISGHRSVSWYQQTPGQGLQFLFEYFSETQRNKGNFPGRFSGRQFSNSRSEMNVSTLELGDSALYLCASRNGGTKNIQYFGAGTRLSVL.

This clonotype was observed a handful of times. The chain carries TRBV12-3 or TRBV12-4 and TRBJ1-4; D remains unclear. The CDR3 is 14 amino acids. V lost 5 bases and J 6 bases, leaving 13 bases between the germline ends. The CDR3 loop is CASSHVVLYEKLFF. The CDR3 nucleotides are TGTGCCAGCAGTCATGTCGTCCTTTATGAAAAACTGTTTTTT.

V and J are TRBV12-3 or TRBV12-4 and TRBJ1-3; 9 bases line up with TRBD1. Germline trimming cut 3 bases from V and 0 bases from J; bases unmatched to any gene: 6. The CDR3 contains 17 residues. CDR3 coding DNA: TGTGCCAGCAGTTTTCCCGGGACAGGGTTCTCTGGAAACACCATATATTTT. Encoded protein: CASSFPGTGFSGNTIYF.

The chain joins TRBV28 to TRBJ1-3, with 8 bases aligning to TRBD1. The length of the CDR3 is 15 residues. With 4 bases clipped from V and 0 bases from J, the junction kept 2 bases outside the gene matches. The germline CDR1 and CDR2 sequences are MDHEN and SYDVKM. The CDR3 DNA sequence: TGTGCCAGCAGTTCAGGGGGCCTCTCTGGAAACACCATATATTTT. Its protein is CASSSGGLSGNTIYF.